This is a list of T cell receptor beta chains from one sample in a study of post-analysis software for immune sequencing data. TCRdb ran MiXCR on the PCR reads and lists one entry per CDR3 protein. The sample yields roughly 800,000 distinct CDR3 sequences, roughly 50% seen once. The sequenced material came from blood. These receptors were collected from a girl aged 5-17 years with multiple sclerosis. Each CDR3 is given with its conserved first and last residue. The D gene is left open where the match is weak. Clone size, where shown, is once, few, many, or a class for clones that have expanded.

.	TRBD2	TRBJ2-7	TRBV5-1	CASSGGLAGLSYEQYF	TGCGCCAGCAGCGGGGGACTAGCGGGGTTATCCTACGAGCAGTACTTC
.	TRBD1	TRBJ2-7	TRBV12-3/TRBV12-4	CASSWDSCYEQYF	TGTGCCAGCAGCTGGGACAGCTGCTACGAGCAGTACTTC
few	.	TRBJ1-6	TRBV6-5	CASRSGRNSPLHF	TGTGCCAGCAGATCGGGCCGAAATTCACCCCTCCACTTT
few	.	TRBJ2-7	TRBV20-1	CSAPLGREQYF	TGCAGTGCCCCCCTGGGGAGGGAGCAGTACTTC
.	.	TRBJ2-1	TRBV29-1	CSVERGLGGEQFF	TGCAGCGTTGAGAGGGGCCTCGGGGGTGAGCAGTTCTTC
.	.	TRBJ2-3	TRBV6-2/TRBV6-3	CASSYSERKSTDTQYF	TGTGCCAGCAGTTACTCGGAGCGGAAAAGCACAGATACGCAGTATTTT
.	TRBD1	TRBJ2-7	TRBV5-1	CASSLGGTGVPYEQYF	TGCGCCAGCAGCTTGGGAGGGACAGGGGTACCCTACGAGCAGTACTTC
.	.	TRBJ1-5	TRBV12-3/TRBV12-4	CASRFQANQPQHF	TGTGCCAGCAGATTCCAGGCGAATCAGCCCCAGCATTTT
.	.	TRBJ2-7	TRBV20-1	CSARAGTVVYEQYF	TGCAGTGCTAGAGCCGGGACCGTAGTCTACGAGCAGTACTTC
.	TRBD1	TRBJ1-2	TRBV20-1	CSANSGAQGAVLGYGYTF	TGCAGTGCGAACTCGGGCGCTCAGGGGGCGGTCCTCGGCTATGGCTACACCTTC
.	TRBD2	TRBJ2-1	TRBV7-7	CASSLAGLAEYNEQFF	TGTGCTAGCAGCTTAGCTGGACTAGCGGAATACAATGAGCAGTTCTTC
.	TRBD2	TRBJ2-1	TRBV12-5	CASGSWTSGNKDEQFF	TGTGCTAGTGGTTCCTGGACTAGCGGGAACAAGGATGAGCAGTTCTTC
.	.	TRBJ2-1	TRBV20-1	CSGEGLSKNEQFF	TGCAGCGGAGAAGGACTTAGCAAGAATGAGCAGTTCTTC
.	TRBD2	TRBJ2-5	TRBV20-1	CSSQAGVEETQYF	TGCAGTTCTCAAGCGGGGGTTGAAGAGACCCAGTACTTC
.	TRBD1	TRBJ1-1	TRBV2	CASRQGTGRGDTEAFF	TGTGCCAGCAGGCAAGGGACAGGCAGAGGGGACACTGAAGCTTTCTTT
.	.	TRBJ2-1	TRBV13	CASSLGHMNSNEQFF	TGTGCCAGCAGCTTAGGTCACATGAATTCCAATGAGCAGTTCTTC
.	TRBD1	TRBJ2-5	TRBV15	CATSRQLQTGQETQYF	TGTGCCACCAGCAGACAGCTACAGACAGGGCAAGAGACCCAGTACTTC
.	.	TRBJ2-1	TRBV4-1	CASSLLGSTSSYNEQFF	TGCGCCAGCAGCCTCCTCGGGTCCACCAGCTCCTACAATGAGCAGTTCTTC
few	.	TRBJ1-6	TRBV7-3	CASSLGGANSPLHF	TGTGCCAGCAGCTTAGGTGGCGCGAATTCACCCCTCCACTTT
.	TRBD1	TRBJ2-7	TRBV10-3	CAIRPGTGEYEQYF	TGTGCCATCAGGCCCGGGACAGGAGAATACGAGCAGTACTTC
.	.	TRBJ2-5	TRBV20-1	CSARDPETQYF	TGCAGTGCTAGAGATCCGGAGACCCAGTACTTC
.	TRBD1	TRBJ2-1	TRBV5-1	CASSSTGTALVSFF	TGCGCCAGCAGCTCTACCGGGACAGCCTTGGTTTCGTTCTTC
few	TRBD1	TRBJ2-3	TRBV9	CASGTGSALNTQYF	TGTGCCAGCGGGACAGGTTCTGCACTCAATACGCAGTATTTT
.	.	TRBJ2-1	TRBV7-9	CASSLGLVRHEQFF	TGTGCCAGCAGCTTAGGACTAGTGAGACATGAGCAGTTCTTC
.	TRBD1	TRBJ2-5	TRBV5-1	CASSPRRLGQGQETQYF	TGCGCCAGCAGCCCGAGACGACTGGGACAGGGACAAGAGACCCAGTACTTC
.	.	TRBJ2-1	TRBV4-2	CASSQEALVPEQFF	TGTGCCAGCAGCCAAGAGGCTCTAGTCCCTGAGCAGTTCTTC
.	TRBD1	TRBJ2-7	TRBV20-1	CSARYRGPPLSYEQYF	TGCAGTGCTAGATACAGGGGCCCCCCCCTGAGCTACGAGCAGTACTTC
.	.	TRBJ1-4	TRBV5-6	CASSFSPGEREKLFF	TGTGCCAGCAGCTTCAGTCCAGGGGAGCGGGAAAAACTGTTTTTT
once	.	TRBJ2-2	TRBV20-1	CSALQGLGELFF	TGCAGTGCTCTACAGGGTTTAGGGGAGCTGTTTTTT
.	.	TRBJ2-5	TRBV5-1	CASSSRPAKQETQYF	TGCGCCAGCAGCTCCCGACCGGCAAAACAAGAGACCCAGTACTTC
.	TRBD1	TRBJ2-7	TRBV29-1	CSVEKGTDYEQYF	TGCAGCGTTGAAAAGGGGACAGATTACGAGCAGTACTTC
.	.	TRBJ2-4	TRBV27	CASSPGLENIQYF	TGTGCCAGCAGTCCGGGACTGGAAAACATTCAGTACTTC
.	TRBD1	TRBJ2-1	TRBV29-1	CSVAQGARLLNEQFF	TGCAGCGTGGCCCAGGGGGCCAGGCTCCTCAATGAGCAGTTCTTC
.	TRBD1	TRBJ2-7	TRBV7-2	CASSLWDSIRYYEQYF	TGTGCCAGCAGCTTATGGGACAGTATAAGGTACTACGAGCAGTACTTC
few	TRBD1	TRBJ2-7	TRBV12-3/TRBV12-4	CASSFGQGQYF	TGTGCCAGCAGTTTTGGACAGGGCCAGTACTTC
.	TRBD1	TRBJ2-5	TRBV29-1	CSARTLGDRVRETQYF	TGCAGCGCCAGAACCTTGGGGGACAGGGTGCGAGAGACCCAGTACTTC
.	.	TRBJ1-2	TRBV18	CASSPRRANYGYTF	TGTGCCAGCTCACCAAGGAGAGCTAACTATGGCTACACCTTC
.	.	TRBJ2-3	TRBV5-1	CASSLGSSSVLTTQYF	TGCGCCAGCAGCTTGGGGTCGTCTAGCGTCCTAACCACGCAGTATTTT
.	.	TRBJ2-5	TRBV10-2	CAGSDLRDLETQYF	TGCGCCGGCAGTGATCTCCGGGACCTAGAGACCCAGTACTTC
.	TRBD1	TRBJ2-5	TRBV7-9	CASSPNPGQGAYRETQYF	TGTGCCAGCAGCCCCAATCCGGGACAGGGGGCATACAGAGAGACCCAGTACTTC
.	TRBD2	TRBJ2-5	TRBV7-2	CATWTGEGETQYF	TGTGCCACCTGGACGGGGGAGGGGGAGACCCAGTACTTC